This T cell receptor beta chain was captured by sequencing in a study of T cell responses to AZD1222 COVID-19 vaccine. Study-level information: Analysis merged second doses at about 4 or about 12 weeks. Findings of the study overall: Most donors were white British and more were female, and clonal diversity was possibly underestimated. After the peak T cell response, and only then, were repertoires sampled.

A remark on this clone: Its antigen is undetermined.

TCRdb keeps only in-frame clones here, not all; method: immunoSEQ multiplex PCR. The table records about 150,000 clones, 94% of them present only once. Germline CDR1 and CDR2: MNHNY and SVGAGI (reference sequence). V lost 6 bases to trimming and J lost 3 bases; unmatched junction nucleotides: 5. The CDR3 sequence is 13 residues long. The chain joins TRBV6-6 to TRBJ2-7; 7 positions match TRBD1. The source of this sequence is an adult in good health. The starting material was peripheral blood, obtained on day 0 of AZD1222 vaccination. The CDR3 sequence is CASSPTGIYEQYV. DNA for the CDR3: TGTGCCAGCAGCCCGACAGGGATCTACGAGCAGTACGTC.